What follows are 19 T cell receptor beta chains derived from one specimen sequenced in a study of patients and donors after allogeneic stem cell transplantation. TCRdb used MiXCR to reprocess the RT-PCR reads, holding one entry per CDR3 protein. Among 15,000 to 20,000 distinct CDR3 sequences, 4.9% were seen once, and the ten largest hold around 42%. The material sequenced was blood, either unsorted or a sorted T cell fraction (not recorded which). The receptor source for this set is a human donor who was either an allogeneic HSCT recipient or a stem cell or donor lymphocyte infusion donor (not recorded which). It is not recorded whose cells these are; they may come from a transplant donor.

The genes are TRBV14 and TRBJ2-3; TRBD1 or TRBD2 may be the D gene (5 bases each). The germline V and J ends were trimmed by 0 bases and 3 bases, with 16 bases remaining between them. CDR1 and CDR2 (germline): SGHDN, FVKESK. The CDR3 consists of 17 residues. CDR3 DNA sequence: TGTGCCAGCAGCCAAGATTCGCCAGGGAGAGGGACAGATACGCAGTATTTT. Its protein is CASSQDSPGRGTDTQYF.

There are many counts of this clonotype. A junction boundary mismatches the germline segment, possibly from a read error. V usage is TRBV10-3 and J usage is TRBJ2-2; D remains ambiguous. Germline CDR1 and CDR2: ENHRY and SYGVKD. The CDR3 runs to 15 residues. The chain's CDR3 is CAISESPWNAGELFF. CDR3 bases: TGTGCCATCAGTGAGTCCCCCTGGAACGCCGGGGAGCTGTTTTTT.

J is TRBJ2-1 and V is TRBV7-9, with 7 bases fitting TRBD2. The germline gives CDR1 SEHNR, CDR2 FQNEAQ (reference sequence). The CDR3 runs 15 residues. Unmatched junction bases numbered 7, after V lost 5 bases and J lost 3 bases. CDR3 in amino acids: CASSLMGGDYNEQFF. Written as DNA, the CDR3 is TGTGCCAGCAGCCTTATGGGGGGGGACTACAATGAGCAGTTCTTC.

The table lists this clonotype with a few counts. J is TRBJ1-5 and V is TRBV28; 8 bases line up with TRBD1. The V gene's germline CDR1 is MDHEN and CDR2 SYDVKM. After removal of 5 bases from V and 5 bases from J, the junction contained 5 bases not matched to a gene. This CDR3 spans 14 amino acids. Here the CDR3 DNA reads TGTGCCAGCAGTCTGGACAGGGCCGATCAGCCCCAGCATTTT. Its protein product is CASSLDRADQPQHF.

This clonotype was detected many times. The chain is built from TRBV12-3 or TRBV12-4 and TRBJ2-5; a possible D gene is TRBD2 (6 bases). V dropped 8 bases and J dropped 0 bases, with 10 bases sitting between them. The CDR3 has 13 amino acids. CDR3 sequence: CASGGVYQETQYF. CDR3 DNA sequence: TGTGCCAGCGGCGGGGTGTACCAAGAGACCCAGTACTTC.

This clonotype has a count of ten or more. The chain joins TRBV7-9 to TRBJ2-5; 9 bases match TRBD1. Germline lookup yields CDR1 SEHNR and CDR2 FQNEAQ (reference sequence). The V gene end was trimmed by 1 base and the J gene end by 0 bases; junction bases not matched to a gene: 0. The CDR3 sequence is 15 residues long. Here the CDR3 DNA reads TGTGCCAGCAGCTTAGGGGACAGGGACCAAGAGACCCAGTACTTC. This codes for CASSLGDRDQETQYF.

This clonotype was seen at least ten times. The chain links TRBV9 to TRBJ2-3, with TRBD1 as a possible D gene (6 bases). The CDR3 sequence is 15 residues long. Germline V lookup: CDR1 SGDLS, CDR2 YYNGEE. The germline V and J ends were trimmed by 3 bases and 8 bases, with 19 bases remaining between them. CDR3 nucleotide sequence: TGTGCCAGCAGCGCGACCGGGACACAAATCGGTACGCAGTATTTT. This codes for CASSATGTQIGTQYF.

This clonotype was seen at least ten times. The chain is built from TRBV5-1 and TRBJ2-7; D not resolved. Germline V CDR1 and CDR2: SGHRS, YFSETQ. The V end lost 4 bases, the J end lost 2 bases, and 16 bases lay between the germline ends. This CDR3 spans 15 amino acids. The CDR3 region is CASSPRSSIAYEQYF. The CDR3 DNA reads TGCGCCAGCAGCCCGCGAAGCTCAATCGCCTACGAGCAGTACTTC.

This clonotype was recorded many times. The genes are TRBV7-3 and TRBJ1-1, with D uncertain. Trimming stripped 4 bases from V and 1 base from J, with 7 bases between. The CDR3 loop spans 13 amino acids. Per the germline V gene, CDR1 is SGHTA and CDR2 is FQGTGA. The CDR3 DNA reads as TGTGCCAGCAGCTCCAACACGAACACTGAAGCTTTCTTT. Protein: CASSSNTNTEAFF.

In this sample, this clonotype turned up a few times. The CDR3 sequence is CASSRRTVGETQYF. The CDR3 nucleotides read TGTGCCAGCAGCCGACGGACAGTAGGGGAGACCCAGTACTTC. This chain links TRBV11-3 with TRBJ2-5; D possibly corresponds to TRBD1 (6 bases). V lost 5 bases to trimming and J lost 5 bases, with 15 bases between them. This CDR3 region has 14 residues. Germline CDR1 is SGHNT and CDR2 is YENEEA.

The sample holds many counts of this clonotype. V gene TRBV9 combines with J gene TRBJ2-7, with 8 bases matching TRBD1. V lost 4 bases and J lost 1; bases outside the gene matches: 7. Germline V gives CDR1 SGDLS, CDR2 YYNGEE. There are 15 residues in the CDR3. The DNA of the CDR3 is TGTGCCAGCAGCCCCCGGCAGGGGGCATCCTACGAGCAGTACTTC. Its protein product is CASSPRQGASYEQYF.

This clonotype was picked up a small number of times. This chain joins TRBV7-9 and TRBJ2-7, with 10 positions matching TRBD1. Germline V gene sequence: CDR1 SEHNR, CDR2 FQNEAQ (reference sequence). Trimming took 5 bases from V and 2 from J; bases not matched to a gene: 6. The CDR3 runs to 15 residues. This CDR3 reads CASSTAGTGAYEQYF. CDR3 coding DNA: TGTGCCAGCAGCACAGCCGGGACAGGGGCCTACGAGCAGTACTTC.

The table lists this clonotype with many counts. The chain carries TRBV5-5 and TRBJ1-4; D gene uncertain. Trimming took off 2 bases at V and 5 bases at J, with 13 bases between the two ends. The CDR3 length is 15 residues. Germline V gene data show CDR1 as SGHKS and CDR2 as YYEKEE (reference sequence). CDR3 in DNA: TGTGCCAGCAGCTTAGCCCCCGGAGAAAATGAAAAACTGTTTTTT. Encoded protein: CASSLAPGENEKLFF.

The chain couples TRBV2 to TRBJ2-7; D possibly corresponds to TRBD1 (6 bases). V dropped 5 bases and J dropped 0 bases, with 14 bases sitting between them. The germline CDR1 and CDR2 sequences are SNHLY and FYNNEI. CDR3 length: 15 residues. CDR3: CASSYRQESSYEQYF. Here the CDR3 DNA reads TGTGCCAGCAGTTACCGACAGGAGAGCTCCTACGAGCAGTACTTC.

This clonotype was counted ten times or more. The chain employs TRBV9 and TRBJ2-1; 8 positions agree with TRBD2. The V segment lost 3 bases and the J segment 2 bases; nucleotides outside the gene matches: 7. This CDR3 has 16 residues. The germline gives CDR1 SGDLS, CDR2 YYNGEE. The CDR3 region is CASSERLATTYNEQFF. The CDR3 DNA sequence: TGTGCCAGCAGCGAGCGACTAGCGACAACCTACAATGAGCAGTTCTTC.

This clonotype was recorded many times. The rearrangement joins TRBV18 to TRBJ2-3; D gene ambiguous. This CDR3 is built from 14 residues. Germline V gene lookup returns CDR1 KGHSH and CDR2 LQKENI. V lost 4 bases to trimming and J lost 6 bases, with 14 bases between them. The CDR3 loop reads CASSRFARPDTQYF. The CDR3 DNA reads TGTGCCAGCTCACGGTTTGCCCGGCCCGATACGCAGTATTTT.

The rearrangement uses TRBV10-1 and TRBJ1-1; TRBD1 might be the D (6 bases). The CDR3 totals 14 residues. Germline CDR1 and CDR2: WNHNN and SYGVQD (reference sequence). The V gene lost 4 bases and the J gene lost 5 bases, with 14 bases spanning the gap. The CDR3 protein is CASSGSGTRTEAFF. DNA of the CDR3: TGCGCCAGCAGTGGGTCCGGGACAAGGACTGAAGCTTTCTTT.

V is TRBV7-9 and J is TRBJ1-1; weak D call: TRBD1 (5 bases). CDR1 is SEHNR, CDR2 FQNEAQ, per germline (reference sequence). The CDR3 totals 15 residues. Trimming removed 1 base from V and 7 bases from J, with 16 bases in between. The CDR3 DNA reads TGTGCCAGCAGCTTAGGGCAGGGTTTTGTCGATGAAGCTTTCTTT. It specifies CASSLGQGFVDEAFF.

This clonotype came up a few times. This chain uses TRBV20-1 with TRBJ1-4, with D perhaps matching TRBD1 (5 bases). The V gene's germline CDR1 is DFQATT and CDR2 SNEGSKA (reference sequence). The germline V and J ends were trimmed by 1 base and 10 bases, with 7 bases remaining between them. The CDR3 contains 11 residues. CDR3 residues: CSARGGGKLFF. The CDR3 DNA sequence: TGCAGTGCTAGAGGTGGGGGAAAACTGTTTTTT.